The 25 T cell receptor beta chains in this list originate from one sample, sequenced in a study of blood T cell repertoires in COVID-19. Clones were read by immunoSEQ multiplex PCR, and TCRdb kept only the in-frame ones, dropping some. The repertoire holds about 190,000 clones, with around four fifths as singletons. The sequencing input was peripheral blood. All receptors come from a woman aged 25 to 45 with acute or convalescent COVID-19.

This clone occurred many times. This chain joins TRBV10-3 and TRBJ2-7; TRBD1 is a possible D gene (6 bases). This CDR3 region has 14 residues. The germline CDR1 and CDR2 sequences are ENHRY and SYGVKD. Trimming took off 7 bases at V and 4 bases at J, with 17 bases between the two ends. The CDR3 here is CAINHRTAIYEQYF. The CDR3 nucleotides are TGTGCCATCAACCATAGGACAGCTATATACGAGCAGTACTTC.

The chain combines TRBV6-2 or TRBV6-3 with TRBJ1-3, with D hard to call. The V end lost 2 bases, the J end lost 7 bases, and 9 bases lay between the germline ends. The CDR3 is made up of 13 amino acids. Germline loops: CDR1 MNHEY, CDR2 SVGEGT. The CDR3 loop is CASSYRIGNTIYF. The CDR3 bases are TGTGCCAGCAGTTACCGGATCGGGAACACCATATATTTT.

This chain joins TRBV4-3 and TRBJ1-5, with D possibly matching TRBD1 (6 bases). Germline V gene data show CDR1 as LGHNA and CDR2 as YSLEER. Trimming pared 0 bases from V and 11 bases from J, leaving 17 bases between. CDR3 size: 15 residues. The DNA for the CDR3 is TGCGCCAGCAGCCAAGAAGTAGGGCAGGGGATTTCCCAGCATTTT. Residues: CASSQEVGQGISQHF.

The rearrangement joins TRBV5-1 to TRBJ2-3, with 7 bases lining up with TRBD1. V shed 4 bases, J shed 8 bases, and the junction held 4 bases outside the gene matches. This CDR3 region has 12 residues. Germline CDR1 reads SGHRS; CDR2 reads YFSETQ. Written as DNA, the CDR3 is TGCGCCAGCAGCAAAGACAGGGCTACGCAGTATTTT. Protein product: CASSKDRATQYF.

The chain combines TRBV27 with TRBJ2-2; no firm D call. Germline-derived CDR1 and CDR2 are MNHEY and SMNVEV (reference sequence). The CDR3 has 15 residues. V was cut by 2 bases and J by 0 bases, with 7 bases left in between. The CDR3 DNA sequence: TGTGCCAGCAGTTTAAAGCACGCGAACACCGGGGAGCTGTTTTTT. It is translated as CASSLKHANTGELFF.

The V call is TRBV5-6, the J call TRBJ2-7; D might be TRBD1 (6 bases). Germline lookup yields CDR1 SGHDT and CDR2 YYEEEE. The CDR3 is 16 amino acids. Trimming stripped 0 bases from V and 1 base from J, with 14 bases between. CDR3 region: CASSLGGQGPSYEQYF. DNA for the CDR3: TGTGCCAGCAGCTTGGGGGGGCAGGGGCCATCCTACGAGCAGTACTTC. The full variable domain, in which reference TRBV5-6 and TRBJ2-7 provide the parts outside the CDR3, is DAGVTQSPTHLIKTRGQQVTLRCSPKSGHDTVSWYQQALGQGPQFIFQYYEEEERQRGNFPDRFSGHQFPNYSSELNVNALLLGDSALYLCASSLGGQGPSYEQYFGPGTRLTVT.

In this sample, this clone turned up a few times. CDR3 sequence: CATLAPNTEAFF. The CDR3, as DNA: TGTGCCACCCTAGCACCGAACACTGAAGCTTTCTTT. The chain carries TRBV27 and TRBJ1-1; D gene ambiguous. This CDR3 is 12 amino acids long. From germline, CDR1 is MNHEY and CDR2 SMNVEV (reference sequence). V gave up 10 bases and J gave up 1 base, with 10 bases separating them.

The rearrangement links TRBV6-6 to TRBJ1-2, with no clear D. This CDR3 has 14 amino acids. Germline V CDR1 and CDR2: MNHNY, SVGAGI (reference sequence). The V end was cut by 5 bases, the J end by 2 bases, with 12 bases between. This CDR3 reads CASSAQAGNYGYTF. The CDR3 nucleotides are TGTGCCAGCAGTGCTCAAGCCGGGAACTATGGCTACACCTTC.

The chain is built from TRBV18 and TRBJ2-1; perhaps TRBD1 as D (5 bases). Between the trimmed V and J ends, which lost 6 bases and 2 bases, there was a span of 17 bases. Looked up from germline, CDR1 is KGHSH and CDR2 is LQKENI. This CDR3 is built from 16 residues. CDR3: CASSYQGSGTYNEQFF. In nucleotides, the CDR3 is TGTGCCAGCTCTTACCAAGGTTCAGGGACCTACAATGAGCAGTTCTTC.

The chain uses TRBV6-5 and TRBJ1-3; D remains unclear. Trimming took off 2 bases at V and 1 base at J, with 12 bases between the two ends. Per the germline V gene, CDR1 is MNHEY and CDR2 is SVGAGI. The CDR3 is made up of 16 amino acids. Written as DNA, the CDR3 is TGTGCCAGCAGTTACCCCCCCGGAGCTTCTGGAAACACCATATATTTT. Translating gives CASSYPPGASGNTIYF.

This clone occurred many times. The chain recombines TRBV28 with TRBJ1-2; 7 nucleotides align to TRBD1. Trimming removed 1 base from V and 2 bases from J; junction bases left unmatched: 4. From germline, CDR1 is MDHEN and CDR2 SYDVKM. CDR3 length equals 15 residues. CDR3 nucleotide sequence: TGTGCCAGCAGTTTATCTGACAGGGCCAACTATGGCTACACCTTC. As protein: CASSLSDRANYGYTF.

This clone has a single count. The CDR3, as DNA: TGCAGCGTTGGAAAACTAGGAAATGAGCAGTTCTTC. It translates to CSVGKLGNEQFF. The chain joins TRBV29-1 to TRBJ2-1; a weak D match, TRBD2 (5 bases). The V end lost 4 bases, the J end lost 7 bases, and 11 bases lay between the germline ends. The CDR3 contains 12 residues. The V gene's germline CDR1 is SQVTM and CDR2 ANQGSEA.

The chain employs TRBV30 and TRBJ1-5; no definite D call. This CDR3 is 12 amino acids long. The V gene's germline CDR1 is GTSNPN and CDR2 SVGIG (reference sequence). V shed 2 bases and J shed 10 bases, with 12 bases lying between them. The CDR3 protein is CAWSKDRVPQHF. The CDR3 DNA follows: TGTGCCTGGAGTAAGGATCGGGTTCCCCAGCATTTT.

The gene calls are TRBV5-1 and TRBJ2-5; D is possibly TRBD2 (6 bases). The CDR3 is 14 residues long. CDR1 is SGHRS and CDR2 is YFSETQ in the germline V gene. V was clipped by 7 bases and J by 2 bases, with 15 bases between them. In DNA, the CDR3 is TGCGCCAGCCACGGCGTTGGGGGGCAAGAGACCCAGTACTTC. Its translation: CASHGVGGQETQYF.

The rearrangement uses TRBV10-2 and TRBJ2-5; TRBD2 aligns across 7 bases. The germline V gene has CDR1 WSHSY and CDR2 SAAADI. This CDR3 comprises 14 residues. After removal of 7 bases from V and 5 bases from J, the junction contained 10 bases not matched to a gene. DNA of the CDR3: TGCGCCAGCATTCGGTTCGCGGGGGAGGAGACCCAGTACTTC. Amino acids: CASIRFAGEETQYF.

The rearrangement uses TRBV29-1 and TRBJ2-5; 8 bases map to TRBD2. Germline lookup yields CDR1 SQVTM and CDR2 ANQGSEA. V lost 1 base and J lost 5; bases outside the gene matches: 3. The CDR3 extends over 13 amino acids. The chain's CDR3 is CSVEGTGGETQYF. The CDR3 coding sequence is TGCAGCGTTGAAGGGACGGGAGGGGAGACCCAGTACTTC.

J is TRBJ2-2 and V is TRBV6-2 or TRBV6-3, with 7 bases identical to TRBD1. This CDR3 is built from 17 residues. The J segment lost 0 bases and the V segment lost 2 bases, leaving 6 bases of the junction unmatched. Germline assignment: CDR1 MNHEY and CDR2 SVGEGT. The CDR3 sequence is CASSYERTGANTGELFF. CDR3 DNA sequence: TGTGCCAGCAGTTACGAAAGGACAGGAGCGAACACCGGGGAGCTGTTTTTT.

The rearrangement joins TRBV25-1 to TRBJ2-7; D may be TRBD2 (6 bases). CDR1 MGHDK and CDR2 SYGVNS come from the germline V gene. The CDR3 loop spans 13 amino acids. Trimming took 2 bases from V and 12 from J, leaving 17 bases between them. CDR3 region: CASSERVTTSPYF. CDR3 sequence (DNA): TGTGCCAGCAGTGAACGAGTAACCACTAGCCCGTACTTC.

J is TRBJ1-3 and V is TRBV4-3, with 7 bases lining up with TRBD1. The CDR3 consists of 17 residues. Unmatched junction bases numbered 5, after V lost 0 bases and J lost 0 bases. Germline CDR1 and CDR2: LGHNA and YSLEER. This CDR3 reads CASSQDWGDSSGNTIYF. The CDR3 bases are TGCGCCAGCAGCCAAGATTGGGGGGACAGCTCTGGAAACACCATATATTTT.

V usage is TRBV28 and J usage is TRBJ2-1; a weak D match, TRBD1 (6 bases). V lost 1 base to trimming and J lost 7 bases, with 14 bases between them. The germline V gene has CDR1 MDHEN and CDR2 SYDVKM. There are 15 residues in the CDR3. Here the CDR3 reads CASSLLRQVGNEQFF. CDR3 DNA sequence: TGTGCCAGCAGTTTATTGCGACAGGTGGGAAATGAGCAGTTCTTC.

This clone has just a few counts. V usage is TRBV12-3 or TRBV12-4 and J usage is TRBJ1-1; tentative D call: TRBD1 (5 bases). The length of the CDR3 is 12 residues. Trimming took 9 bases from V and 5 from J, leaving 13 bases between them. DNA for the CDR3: TGTGCCAGTGGGGCGTTTGGGACTGAAGCTTTCTTT. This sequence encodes CASGAFGTEAFF.

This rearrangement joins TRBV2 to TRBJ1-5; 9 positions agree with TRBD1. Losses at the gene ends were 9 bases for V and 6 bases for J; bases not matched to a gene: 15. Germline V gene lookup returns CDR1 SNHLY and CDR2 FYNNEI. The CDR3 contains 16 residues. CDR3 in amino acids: CASSPPGQGPSQPQHF. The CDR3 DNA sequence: TGTGCCAGTTCCCCCCCGGGACAGGGTCCAAGTCAGCCCCAGCATTTT.

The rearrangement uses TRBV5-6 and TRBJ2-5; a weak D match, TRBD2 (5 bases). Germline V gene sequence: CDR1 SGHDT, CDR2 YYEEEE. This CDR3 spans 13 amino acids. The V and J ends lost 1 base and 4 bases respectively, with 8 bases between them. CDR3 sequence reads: CASSLSSGETQYF. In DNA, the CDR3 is TGTGCCAGCAGCTTGTCCAGCGGAGAGACCCAGTACTTC.

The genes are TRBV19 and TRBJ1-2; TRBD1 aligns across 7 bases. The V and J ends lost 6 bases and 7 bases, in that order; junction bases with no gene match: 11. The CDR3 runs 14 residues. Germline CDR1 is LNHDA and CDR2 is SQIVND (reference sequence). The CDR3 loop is CASSIEGARRGYTF. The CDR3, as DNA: TGTGCCAGTAGCATCGAGGGGGCCCGGCGTGGCTACACCTTC.

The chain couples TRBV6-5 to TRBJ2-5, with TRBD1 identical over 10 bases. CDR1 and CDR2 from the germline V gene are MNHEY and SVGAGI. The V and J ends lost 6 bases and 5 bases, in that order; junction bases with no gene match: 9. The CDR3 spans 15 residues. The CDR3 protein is CASRKSGQGWETQYF. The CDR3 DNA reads TGTGCCAGCAGAAAGTCGGGACAGGGGTGGGAGACCCAGTACTTC.